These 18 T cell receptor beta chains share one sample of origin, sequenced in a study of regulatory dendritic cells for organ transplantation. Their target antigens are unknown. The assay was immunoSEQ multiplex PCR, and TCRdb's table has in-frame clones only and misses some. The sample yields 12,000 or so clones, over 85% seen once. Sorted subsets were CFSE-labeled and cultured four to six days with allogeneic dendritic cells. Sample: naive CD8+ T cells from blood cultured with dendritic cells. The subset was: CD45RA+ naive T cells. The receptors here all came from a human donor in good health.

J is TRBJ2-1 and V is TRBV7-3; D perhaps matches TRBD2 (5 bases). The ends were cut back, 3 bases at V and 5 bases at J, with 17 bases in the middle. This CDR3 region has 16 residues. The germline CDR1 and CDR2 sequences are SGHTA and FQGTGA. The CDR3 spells CASSLTLDSSHNEQFF. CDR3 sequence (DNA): TGTGCCAGCAGCTTGACACTAGATTCTTCTCACAATGAGCAGTTCTTC.

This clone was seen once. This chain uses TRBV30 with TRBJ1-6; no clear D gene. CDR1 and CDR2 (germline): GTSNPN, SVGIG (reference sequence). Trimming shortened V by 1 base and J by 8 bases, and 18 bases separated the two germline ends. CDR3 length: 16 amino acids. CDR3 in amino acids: CAWSEENWGGDSPLHF. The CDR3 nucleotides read TGTGCCTGGAGTGAAGAGAACTGGGGTGGGGATTCACCCCTCCACTTT. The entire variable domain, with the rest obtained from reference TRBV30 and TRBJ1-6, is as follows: SQTIHQWPATLVQPVGSPLSLECTVEGTSNPNLYWYRQAAGRGLQLLFYSVGIGQISSEVPQNLSASRPQDRQFILSSKKLLLSDSGFYLCAWSEENWGGDSPLHFGNGTRLTVT.

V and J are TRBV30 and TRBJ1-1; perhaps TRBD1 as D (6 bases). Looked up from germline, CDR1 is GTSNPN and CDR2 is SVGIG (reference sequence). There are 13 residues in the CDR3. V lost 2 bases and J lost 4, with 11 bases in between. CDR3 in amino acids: CAWSNGGRTEAFF. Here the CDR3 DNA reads TGTGCCTGGAGTAACGGGGGCCGCACTGAAGCTTTCTTT.

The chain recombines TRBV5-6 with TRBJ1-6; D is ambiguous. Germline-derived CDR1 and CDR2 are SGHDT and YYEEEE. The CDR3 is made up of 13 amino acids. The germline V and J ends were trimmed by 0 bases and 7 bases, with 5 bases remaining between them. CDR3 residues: CASSLGGNSPLHF. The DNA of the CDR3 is TGTGCCAGCAGCTTGGGAGGAAATTCACCCCTCCACTTT.

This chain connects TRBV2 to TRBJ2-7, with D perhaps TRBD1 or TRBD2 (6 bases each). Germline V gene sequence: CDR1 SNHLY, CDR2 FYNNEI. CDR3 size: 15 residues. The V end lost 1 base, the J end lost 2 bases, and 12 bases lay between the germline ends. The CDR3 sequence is CASSEGWGAPYEQYF. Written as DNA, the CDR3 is TGTGCCAGCAGTGAAGGGTGGGGGGCACCCTACGAGCAGTACTTC.

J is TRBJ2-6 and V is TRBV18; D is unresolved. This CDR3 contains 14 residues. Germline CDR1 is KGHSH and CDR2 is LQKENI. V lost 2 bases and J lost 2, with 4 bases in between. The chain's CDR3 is CASSPEAGANVLTF. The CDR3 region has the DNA TGTGCCAGCTCACCAGAGGCTGGGGCCAACGTCCTGACTTTC. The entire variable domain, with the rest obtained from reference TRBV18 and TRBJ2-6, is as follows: NAGVMQNPRHLVRRRGQEARLRCSPMKGHSHVYWYRQLPEEGLKFMVYLQKENIIDESGMPKERFSAEFPKEGPSILRIQQVVRGDSAAYFCASSPEAGANVLTFGAGSRLTVL.

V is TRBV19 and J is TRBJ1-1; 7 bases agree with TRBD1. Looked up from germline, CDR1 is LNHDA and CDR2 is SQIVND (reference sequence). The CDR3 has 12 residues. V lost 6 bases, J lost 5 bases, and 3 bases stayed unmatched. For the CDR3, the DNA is TGTGCCAGTAGCCCGACAGGGACTGAAGCTTTCTTT. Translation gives CASSPTGTEAFF.

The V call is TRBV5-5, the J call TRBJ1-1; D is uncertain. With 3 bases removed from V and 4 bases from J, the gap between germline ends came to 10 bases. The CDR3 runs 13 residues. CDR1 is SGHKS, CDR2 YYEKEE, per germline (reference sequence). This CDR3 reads CASSSDVGTEAFF. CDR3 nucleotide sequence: TGTGCCAGCAGCTCGGACGTTGGCACTGAAGCTTTCTTT.

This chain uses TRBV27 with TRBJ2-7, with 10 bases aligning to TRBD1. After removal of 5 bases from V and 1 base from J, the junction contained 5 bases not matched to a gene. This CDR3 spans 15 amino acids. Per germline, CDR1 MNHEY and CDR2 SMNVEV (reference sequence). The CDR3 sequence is CASSPPGQGSYEQYF. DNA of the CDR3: TGTGCCAGCAGTCCCCCGGGACAGGGGTCCTACGAGCAGTACTTC.

Here the CDR3 DNA reads TGTGCCAGCACAGCCGACGGGAACCATGAAAAACTGTTTTTT. This sequence encodes CASTADGNHEKLFF. The gene calls are TRBV6-5 and TRBJ1-4; D uncertain. The CDR3 consists of 14 residues. Germline V gene lookup returns CDR1 MNHEY and CDR2 SVGAGI. V was trimmed by 7 bases and J by 6 bases, leaving 15 bases between them.

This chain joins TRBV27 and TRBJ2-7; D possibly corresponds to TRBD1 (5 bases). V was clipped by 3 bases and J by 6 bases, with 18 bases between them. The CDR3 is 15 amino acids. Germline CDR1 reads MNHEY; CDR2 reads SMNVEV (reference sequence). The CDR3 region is CASSFSAGNAGEQYF. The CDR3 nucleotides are TGTGCCAGCAGTTTTTCGGCAGGGAACGCAGGCGAGCAGTACTTC.

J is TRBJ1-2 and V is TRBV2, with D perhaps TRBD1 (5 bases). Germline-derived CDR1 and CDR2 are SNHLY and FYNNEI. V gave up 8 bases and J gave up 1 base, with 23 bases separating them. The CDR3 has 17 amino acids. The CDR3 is CASPQAQRGALNYGYTF. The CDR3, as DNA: TGTGCCAGCCCACAAGCCCAAAGGGGAGCCCTTAACTATGGCTACACCTTC.

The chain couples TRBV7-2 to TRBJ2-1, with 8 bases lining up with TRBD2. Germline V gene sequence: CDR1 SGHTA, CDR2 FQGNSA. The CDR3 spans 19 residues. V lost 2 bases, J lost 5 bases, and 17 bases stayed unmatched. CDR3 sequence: CASSLWFVGGRKPNNEQFF. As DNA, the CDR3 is TGTGCCAGCAGCTTATGGTTTGTTGGCGGGAGGAAACCAAACAATGAGCAGTTCTTC. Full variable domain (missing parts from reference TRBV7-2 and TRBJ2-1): GAGVSQSPSNKVTEKGKDVELRCDPISGHTALYWYRQSLGQGLEFLIYFQGNSAPDKSGLPSDRFSAERTGGSVSTLTIQRTQQEDSAVYLCASSLWFVGGRKPNNEQFFGPGTRLTVL.

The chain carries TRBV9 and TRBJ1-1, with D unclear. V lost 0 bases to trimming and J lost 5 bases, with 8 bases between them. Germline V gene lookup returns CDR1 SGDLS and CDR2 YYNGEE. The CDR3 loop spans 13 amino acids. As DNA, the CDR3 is TGTGCCAGCAGCGTAGACGTAGGGACTGAAGCTTTCTTT. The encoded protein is CASSVDVGTEAFF.

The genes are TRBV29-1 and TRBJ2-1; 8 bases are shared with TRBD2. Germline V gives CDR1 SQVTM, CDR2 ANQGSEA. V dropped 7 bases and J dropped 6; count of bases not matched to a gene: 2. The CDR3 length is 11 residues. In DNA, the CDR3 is TGCAGCGCCCTAGCGGGCAATGAGCAGTTCTTC. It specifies CSALAGNEQFF.

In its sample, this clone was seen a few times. The CDR3 loop is CASSEGVTGELFF. DNA for the CDR3: TGCGCCAGCAGTGAGGGGGTTACCGGGGAGCTGTTTTTT. The chain has TRBV10-2 and TRBJ2-2; no firm D call. Between the trimmed V and J ends, which lost 2 bases and 5 bases, there was a span of 6 bases. Germline values: CDR1 WSHSY, CDR2 SAAADI. The CDR3 runs to 13 residues.

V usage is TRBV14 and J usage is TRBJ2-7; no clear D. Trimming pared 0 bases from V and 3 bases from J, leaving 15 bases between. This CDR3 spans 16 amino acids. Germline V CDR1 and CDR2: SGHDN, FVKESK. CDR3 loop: CASSQDLSGLGYEQYF. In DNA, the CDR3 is TGTGCCAGCAGCCAAGACCTGAGTGGGCTCGGCTACGAGCAGTACTTC. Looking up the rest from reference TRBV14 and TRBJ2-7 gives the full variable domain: EAGVTQFPSHSVIEKGQTVTLRCDPISGHDNLYWYRRVMGKEIKFLLHFVKESKQDESGMPNNRFLAERTGGTYSTLKVQPAELEDSGVYFCASSQDLSGLGYEQYFGPGTRLTVT.

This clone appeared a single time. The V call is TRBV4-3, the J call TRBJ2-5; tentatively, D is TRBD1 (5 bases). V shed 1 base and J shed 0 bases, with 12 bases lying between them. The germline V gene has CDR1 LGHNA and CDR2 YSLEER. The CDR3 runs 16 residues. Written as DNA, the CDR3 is TGCGCCAGCAGCCAAGCTTTATCAGGGAACCAAGAGACCCAGTACTTC. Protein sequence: CASSQALSGNQETQYF.